Detailed here is one T cell receptor beta chain. Its matching antigen is unknown. This sample is drawn from a study of cytomegalovirus exposure and HLA in healthy donors. Looking at the study overall: Researchers previously reported finding roughly 120 million unique TCR beta sequences from about 170 million T cells. The study, taken as a whole, reports: In a later analysis, TCR beta V- and J-gene trimming showed a link to a missense DCLRE1C variant.

The J segment lost 9 bases and the V segment lost 7 bases, leaving 11 bases of the junction unmatched. Per the germline V gene, CDR1 is LNHDA and CDR2 is SQIVND (reference sequence). The CDR3 consists of 14 residues. PCR primers comprised 60 Vbeta and 13 Jbeta primers. Generated by immunoSEQ multiplex PCR, the TCRdb table keeps only in-frame clones and is missing some. The sample contains about 150,000 clones, around 79% of which appear only once. The rearrangement uses TRBV19 and TRBJ1-5; TRBD1 matches at 8 bases. This clonotype was sampled from a man between 18 and 29 years old in good health and CMV-seronegative. Sequencing was performed on PBMCs. CDR3 sequence reads: CASNRGQGDRPQHF. CDR3 nucleotide sequence: TGTGCCAGTAACCGCGGACAGGGAGATCGGCCCCAGCATTTT. Using reference TRBV19 and TRBJ1-5 for the parts outside the CDR3, the full variable domain is DGGITQSPKYLFRKEGQNVTLSCEQNLNHDAMYWYRQDPGQGLRLIYYSQIVNDFQKGDIAEGYSVSREKKESFPLTVTSAQKNPTAFYLCASNRGQGDRPQHFGDGTRLSIL.